The 17 T cell receptor beta chains below were found in one sample sequenced in a study of blood T cell repertoires in COVID-19. Produced via immunoSEQ multiplex PCR; TCRdb's table is partial and in-frame only. The data contain 70,000 to 100,000 clones, approximately 86% of them singletons. Sequencing used peripheral blood. These receptors came from a man older than 75 with active or convalescent COVID-19.

V and J are TRBV24-1 and TRBJ1-2, with 9 bases aligning to TRBD1. The CDR3 has 18 amino acids. Germline-derived CDR1 and CDR2 are KGHDR and SFDVKD. V lost 4 bases and J lost 7; bases outside the gene matches: 18. The CDR3 spells CATSESGTGLGASAGYTF. The CDR3 DNA reads TGTGCCACCAGTGAGTCCGGGACAGGGCTGGGAGCTTCGGCTGGCTACACCTTC.

The table lists this clone with a count of one. This chain connects TRBV19 to TRBJ2-2; a weak D match, TRBD1 (6 bases). CDR1 and CDR2 from the germline V gene are LNHDA and SQIVND (reference sequence). This CDR3 region has 16 residues. The V end was cut by 6 bases, the J end by 6 bases, with 20 bases between. CDR3 residues: CASSAAGTTLAGELFF. The CDR3 DNA is TGTGCCAGTAGCGCCGCTGGGACAACTCTAGCCGGGGAGCTGTTTTTT.

The chain carries TRBV11-2 and TRBJ1-1, with TRBD1 identical over 10 bases. Germline V gene data show CDR1 as SGHAT and CDR2 as FQNNGV. This CDR3 is built from 16 residues. V lost 2 bases, J lost 4 bases, and 7 bases stayed unmatched. This CDR3 is CASSLRQGAPVTEAFF. The CDR3 nucleotides read TGTGCCAGCAGCTTAAGACAGGGGGCCCCCGTCACTGAAGCTTTCTTT.

The chain uses TRBV7-2 and TRBJ1-5; TRBD1 matches at 10 bases. The CDR3 has 15 residues. Germline CDR1 is SGHTA and CDR2 is FQGNSA. After removal of 7 bases from V and 4 bases from J, the junction contained 7 bases not matched to a gene. The CDR3 region has the DNA TGTGCCAGCACCCTTAGGACAGGGGGAAATCAGCCCCAGCATTTT. Translation: CASTLRTGGNQPQHF. The whole variable domain, remainder taken from reference TRBV7-2 and TRBJ1-5, is GAGVSQSPSNKVTEKGKDVELRCDPISGHTALYWYRQSLGQGLEFLIYFQGNSAPDKSGLPSDRFSAERTGGSVSTLTIQRTQQEDSAVYLCASTLRTGGNQPQHFGDGTRLSIL.

This chain joins TRBV3-1 (or the pseudogene TRBV3-2) and TRBJ2-2; 8 positions agree with TRBD2. The CDR3 has 16 amino acids. CDR1 is LGHDT and CDR2 is YNNKEL in the germline V gene (reference sequence). V lost 4 bases and J lost 5; bases outside the gene matches: 9. The CDR3 loop is CASSLRSGSGTGELFF. DNA of the CDR3: TGTGCCAGCAGCCTCCGAAGCGGGAGTGGTACCGGGGAGCTGTTTTTT.

The V call is TRBV18, the J call TRBJ2-5; 7 nucleotides match TRBD1. This CDR3 has 13 amino acids. J gave up 4 bases and V 3 bases, and 2 bases lay outside the gene matches. Per germline, CDR1 KGHSH and CDR2 LQKENI. The CDR3 loop reads CASSPPGGETQYF. In DNA form, the CDR3 reads TGTGCCAGCTCACCGCCAGGGGGAGAGACCCAGTACTTC.

The chain is built from TRBV3-1 (or the pseudogene TRBV3-2) and TRBJ2-3; 7 bases are a match to TRBD2. CDR1 and CDR2 (germline): LGHDT, YNNKEL (reference sequence). Trimming cost V 1 base and J 7 bases; bases outside gene matches: 5. This CDR3 spans 14 amino acids. The CDR3 spells CASSQGGEGHTQYF. DNA for the CDR3: TGTGCCAGCAGCCAAGGGGGGGAGGGGCATACGCAGTATTTT.

This chain connects TRBV7-2 to TRBJ1-5; 9 bases are a match to TRBD1. The CDR3 sequence is 14 residues long. The germline CDR1 and CDR2 sequences are SGHTA and FQGNSA. J was trimmed by 7 bases and V by 4 bases; bases with no gene match: 5. CDR3 nucleotides: TGTGCCAGCAGCTCGGGGGACAGGGCCCAGCCCCAGCATTTT. Translated: CASSSGDRAQPQHF.

The rearrangement joins TRBV2 to TRBJ2-7; D may be TRBD2 (5 bases). Trimming removed 11 bases from V and 0 bases from J, with 11 bases in between. This CDR3 has 12 residues. The germline V gene encodes CDR1 SNHLY and CDR2 FYNNEI. CDR3 coding DNA: TGTGCCCGAGGGCCAGACTCCTACGAGCAGTACTTC. Its protein is CARGPDSYEQYF.

This clone was found once. J is TRBJ2-3 and V is TRBV28; 12 positions match TRBD2. With 5 bases clipped from V and 6 bases from J, the junction kept 6 bases outside the gene matches. CDR1 and CDR2 from the germline V gene are MDHEN and SYDVKM. CDR3 length: 15 amino acids. CDR3 nucleotides: TGTGCCAGCAGTCCTAGCGGGAGGGCCGTGGATACGCAGTATTTT. This gives the protein CASSPSGRAVDTQYF.

The V call is TRBV11-3, the J call TRBJ1-4; 7 nucleotides match TRBD1. This CDR3 is 20 amino acids long. Germline V lookup: CDR1 SGHNT, CDR2 YENEEA. Trimming took 0 bases from V and 6 from J; bases not matched to a gene: 19. The CDR3 DNA reads TGTGCCAGCAGCTTAGAGATTGTTGGAGACAGGGAATCAGGGTATGAAAAACTGTTTTTT. Amino acids: CASSLEIVGDRESGYEKLFF.

The chain has TRBV11-3 and TRBJ2-7; D may be TRBD1 (6 bases). Germline assignment: CDR1 SGHNT and CDR2 YENEEA. Between the trimmed V and J ends, which lost 5 bases and 2 bases, there was a span of 13 bases. The CDR3 contains 14 residues. The CDR3 nucleotides read TGTGCCAGCAGCGGGTCGGACAGAGCCTACGAGCAGTACTTC. Protein sequence: CASSGSDRAYEQYF.

This clone is categorized as medium-sized. V usage is TRBV28 and J usage is TRBJ2-7, with D possibly being TRBD2 (6 bases). The CDR3 is made up of 13 amino acids. V lost 6 bases and J 2 bases, leaving 11 bases between the germline ends. Germline V CDR1 and CDR2: MDHEN, SYDVKM. The CDR3: CASSGGITYEQYF. The CDR3 region has the DNA TGTGCCAGCAGCGGAGGGATTACCTACGAGCAGTACTTC.

This clone turned up a few times. The V call is TRBV30, the J call TRBJ2-7; 10 bases are shared with TRBD2. The J segment lost 3 bases and the V segment lost 5 bases, leaving 13 bases of the junction unmatched. CDR3 length equals 16 residues. Germline CDR1 and CDR2: GTSNPN and SVGIG (reference sequence). CDR3 amino acids: CAWAASWTSGIYEQYF. As DNA, the CDR3 is TGTGCCTGGGCCGCAAGTTGGACTAGCGGAATCTACGAGCAGTACTTC.

The V gene is TRBV5-4, the J gene TRBJ1-2; tentative D call: TRBD1 (6 bases). Germline assignment: CDR1 SGHNT and CDR2 YYREEE (reference sequence). The CDR3 has 14 amino acids. Between the trimmed V and J ends, which lost 5 bases and 7 bases, there was a span of 18 bases. CDR3 DNA sequence: TGTGCCAGCAGTCATCGGACAGAAAAGGTTGGCTACACCTTC. This gives the protein CASSHRTEKVGYTF.

The V call is TRBV7-2, the J call TRBJ2-3; 7 positions match TRBD2. The CDR3 sequence is 16 residues long. Unmatched junction bases numbered 9, after V lost 4 bases and J lost 2 bases. Germline V gene lookup returns CDR1 SGHTA and CDR2 FQGNSA. The CDR3 region is CASSSSSGIHTDTQYF. In nucleotides, the CDR3 is TGTGCCAGCAGCTCCTCTAGCGGAATTCACACAGATACGCAGTATTTT. Based on the CDR3 plus reference TRBV7-2 and TRBJ2-3, the full variable domain is GAGVSQSPSNKVTEKGKDVELRCDPISGHTALYWYRQSLGQGLEFLIYFQGNSAPDKSGLPSDRFSAERTGGSVSTLTIQRTQQEDSAVYLCASSSSSGIHTDTQYFGPGTRLTVL.

The chain has TRBV7-9 and TRBJ2-1; tentatively, D is TRBD2 (6 bases). The germline V gene has CDR1 SEHNR and CDR2 FQNEAQ (reference sequence). The CDR3 has 14 amino acids. V was pared by 2 bases and J by 10 bases, with 15 bases between. The CDR3 reads CASSLPGLSQEQFF. For the CDR3, the DNA is TGTGCCAGCAGCTTACCTGGACTATCTCAAGAGCAGTTCTTC.